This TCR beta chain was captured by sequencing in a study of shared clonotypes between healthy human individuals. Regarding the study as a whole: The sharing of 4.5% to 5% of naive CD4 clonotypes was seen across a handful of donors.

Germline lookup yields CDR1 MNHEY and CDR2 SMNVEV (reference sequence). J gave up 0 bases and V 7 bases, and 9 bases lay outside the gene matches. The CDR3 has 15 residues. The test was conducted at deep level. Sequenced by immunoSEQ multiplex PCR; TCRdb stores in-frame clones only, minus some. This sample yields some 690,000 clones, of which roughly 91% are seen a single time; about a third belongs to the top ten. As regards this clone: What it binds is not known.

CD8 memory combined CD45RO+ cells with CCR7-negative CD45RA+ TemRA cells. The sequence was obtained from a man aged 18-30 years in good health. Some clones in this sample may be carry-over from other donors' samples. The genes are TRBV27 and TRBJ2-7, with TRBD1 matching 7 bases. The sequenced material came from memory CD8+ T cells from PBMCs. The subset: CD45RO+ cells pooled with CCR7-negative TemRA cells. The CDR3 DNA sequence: TGTGCCAGCATTTTGAGGGGGCCGCTCTCCTACGAGCAGTACTTC. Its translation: CASILRGPLSYEQYF.